Each of the 30 T cell receptor beta chains below was sequenced from the same sample in a study of T cell changes during pregnancy in multiple sclerosis. Profiled with immunoSEQ multiplex PCR; TCRdb holds only in-frame clones, not every one. The sample yields about 64,000 clones, 90% seen once. The specimen comprised peripheral blood, sampled in the second trimester of pregnancy. The origin of the receptors is a female donor in good health, enrolled as a control in a pregnancy study.

The chain links TRBV28 to TRBJ2-7; a possible D gene is TRBD1 (6 bases). From germline, CDR1 is MDHEN and CDR2 SYDVKM. V was shortened by 1 base and J by 2 bases, with 9 bases between the two germline ends. The length of the CDR3 is 14 residues. This CDR3 is CASSLSGQPYEQYF. As DNA, the CDR3 is TGTGCCAGCAGTTTATCCGGACAGCCCTACGAGCAGTACTTC.

The V gene is TRBV6-4, the J gene TRBJ2-7; TRBD2 matches at 12 bases. The CDR3 runs 15 residues. Trimming removed 4 bases from V and 3 bases from J; junction bases left unmatched: 4. Germline V gene lookup returns CDR1 MRHNA and CDR2 SNTAGT. The CDR3 sequence is CASSATSGSVYEQYF. In nucleotides, the CDR3 is TGTGCCAGCAGTGCGACTAGCGGGAGCGTCTACGAGCAGTACTTC.

The genes are TRBV13 and TRBJ2-1, with a possible D match to TRBD2 (5 bases). Germline V CDR1 and CDR2: PRHDT, FYEKMQ (reference sequence). The CDR3 is made up of 15 amino acids. V was clipped by 0 bases and J by 0 bases, with 6 bases between them. CDR3 amino acids: CASSLGGSSYNEQFF. In DNA, the CDR3 is TGTGCCAGCAGCTTAGGGGGGAGCTCCTACAATGAGCAGTTCTTC.

The gene calls are TRBV28 and TRBJ2-7; possibly TRBD1 for D (5 bases). Germline lookup yields CDR1 MDHEN and CDR2 SYDVKM. The CDR3 extends over 18 amino acids. Trimming stripped 3 bases from V and 1 base from J, with 22 bases between. The chain's CDR3 is CASSLVRSGFRQSYEQYF. The CDR3 nucleotides read TGTGCCAGCAGTTTGGTCCGATCAGGGTTCCGCCAGTCCTACGAGCAGTACTTC.

This clone was recorded many times. V usage is TRBV6-1 and J usage is TRBJ2-3, with 8 bases that match TRBD1. The J segment lost 4 bases and the V segment lost 3 bases, leaving 3 bases of the junction unmatched. CDR1 is MNHNS and CDR2 is SASEGT in the germline V gene. CDR3 length: 14 amino acids. CDR3 in amino acids: CASSDGQGADTQYF. For the CDR3, the DNA is TGTGCCAGCAGTGACGGACAGGGCGCAGATACGCAGTATTTT.

This clone was seen a few times. The chain is built from TRBV6-4 and TRBJ2-3, with a weak D call TRBD2 (7 bases). Trimming left V 0 bases short and J 9 bases short, with 19 bases between. CDR1 is MRHNA, CDR2 SNTAGT, per germline. The CDR3 runs 16 residues. This CDR3 reads CASSDSGGLEGGTQYF. The CDR3, as DNA: TGTGCCAGCAGTGACTCGGGAGGGCTAGAAGGGGGGACGCAGTATTTT.

The chain employs TRBV19 and TRBJ2-2; D not certain. The length of the CDR3 is 13 residues. Deletions cut 4 bases from V and 3 bases from J, with 6 bases between. Looked up from germline, CDR1 is LNHDA and CDR2 is SQIVND (reference sequence). The CDR3 region is CASSTIYTGELFF. The CDR3, as DNA: TGTGCCAGTAGTACTATCTACACCGGGGAGCTGTTTTTT.

The chain combines TRBV5-1 with TRBJ1-3; D possibly corresponds to TRBD1 (5 bases). V shed 3 bases and J shed 2 bases, with 15 bases lying between them. This CDR3 spans 16 amino acids. Germline CDR1 reads SGHRS; CDR2 reads YFSETQ. CDR3 loop: CASSWGGEVTGNTIYF. CDR3 sequence (DNA): TGCGCCAGCAGCTGGGGGGGTGAGGTGACTGGAAACACCATATATTTT.

The chain links TRBV27 to TRBJ1-1; maybe TRBD1 (6 bases). Germline V lookup: CDR1 MNHEY, CDR2 SMNVEV (reference sequence). V was clipped by 5 bases and J by 1 base, with 11 bases between them. The CDR3 length is 14 residues. The CDR3 nucleotides are TGTGCCAGCAGTCCGGGGGGGGCGAACACTGAAGCTTTCTTT. Its translation: CASSPGGANTEAFF.

The gene calls are TRBV5-5 and TRBJ1-6; the D gene is possibly TRBD1 (6 bases). This CDR3 has 13 amino acids. V gave up 2 bases and J gave up 7 bases, with 7 bases separating them. Germline V gene sequence: CDR1 SGHKS, CDR2 YYEKEE (reference sequence). For the CDR3, the DNA is TGTGCCAGCAGCTTCGGACAGAATTCACCCCTCCACTTT. This codes for CASSFGQNSPLHF.

This chain connects TRBV7-2 to TRBJ2-3, with D possibly TRBD2 on 5 matching bases. This CDR3 is built from 18 residues. Germline V lookup: CDR1 SGHTA, CDR2 FQGNSA. Trimming removed 5 bases from V and 0 bases from J, with 21 bases in between. The CDR3 sequence is CASSRSGLPRRSTDTQYF. The DNA for the CDR3 is TGTGCCAGCAGCCGCTCCGGACTCCCTCGCCGGAGCACAGATACGCAGTATTTT.

The genes are TRBV7-6 and TRBJ2-2, with a possible D match to TRBD2 (6 bases). The CDR3 has 16 amino acids. The germline V gene encodes CDR1 SGHVS and CDR2 FNYEAQ. Trimming removed 1 base from V and 6 bases from J, with 15 bases in between. CDR3 coding DNA: TGTGCCAGCAGCTTAGGACTAGAATCGTCGGCCGGGGAGCTGTTTTTT. Translating it yields CASSLGLESSAGELFF.

The chain links TRBV2 to TRBJ1-3; D call uncertain. The length of the CDR3 is 13 residues. V was shortened by 4 bases and J by 7 bases, with 11 bases between the two germline ends. CDR1 is SNHLY and CDR2 is FYNNEI in the germline V gene. CDR3 nucleotides: TGTGCCAGCAGTGTAGTTACCCGGAACACCATATATTTT. Its translation: CASSVVTRNTIYF. Combining the CDR3 with reference TRBV2 and TRBJ1-3 gives the whole variable domain EPEVTQTPSHQVTQMGQEVILRCVPISNHLYFYWYRQILGQKVEFLVSFYNNEISEKSEIFDDQFSVERPDGSNFTLKIRSTKLEDSAMYFCASSVVTRNTIYFGEGSWLTVV.

The chain carries TRBV4-1 and TRBJ1-1; D is possibly TRBD1 (6 bases). The CDR3 runs to 14 residues. Germline V CDR1 and CDR2: MGHRA, YSYEKL. V lost 0 bases and J 7 bases, leaving 12 bases between the germline ends. CDR3 loop: CASSQDRGRGEAFF. DNA for the CDR3: TGCGCCAGCAGCCAAGATAGGGGCAGGGGTGAAGCTTTCTTT.

This clone was observed once. The chain uses TRBV5-1 and TRBJ2-3, with D tentatively TRBD2 (6 bases). The CDR3 sequence is 14 residues long. V was clipped by 7 bases and J by 4 bases, with 16 bases between them. CDR1 and CDR2 (germline): SGHRS, YFSETQ. The CDR3 protein is CASEGGNGADTQYF. CDR3 sequence (DNA): TGCGCCAGCGAGGGAGGAAATGGGGCAGATACGCAGTATTTT.

This clone was picked up one time. V gene TRBV2 combines with J gene TRBJ2-7; the D gene is possibly TRBD1 (7 bases). Germline CDR1 is SNHLY and CDR2 is FYNNEI. This CDR3 comprises 14 residues. The V end lost 10 bases, the J end lost 6 bases, and 22 bases lay between the germline ends. The CDR3 sequence is CANLEQGGVGEQYF. Written as DNA, the CDR3 is TGTGCCAACCTCGAGCAGGGGGGTGTCGGCGAGCAGTACTTC. The full variable domain, rest sourced from reference TRBV2 and TRBJ2-7, is EPEVTQTPSHQVTQMGQEVILRCVPISNHLYFYWYRQILGQKVEFLVSFYNNEISEKSEIFDDQFSVERPDGSNFTLKIRSTKLEDSAMYFCANLEQGGVGEQYFGPGTRLTVT.

The chain carries TRBV7-2 and TRBJ1-1; the D gene is possibly TRBD1 (6 bases). Between the trimmed V and J ends, which lost 2 bases and 5 bases, there was a span of 12 bases. This CDR3 comprises 14 residues. Germline V gene data show CDR1 as SGHTA and CDR2 as FQGNSA. The CDR3 DNA reads as TGTGCCAGCAGCTTAAGCGGGGGGCAGACTGAAGCTTTCTTT. Translating gives CASSLSGGQTEAFF. The full variable domain, with the rest looked up from reference TRBV7-2 and TRBJ1-1, is GAGVSQSPSNKVTEKGKDVELRCDPISGHTALYWYRQSLGQGLEFLIYFQGNSAPDKSGLPSDRFSAERTGGSVSTLTIQRTQQEDSAVYLCASSLSGGQTEAFFGQGTRLTVV.

This clone occurred a few times. The genes are TRBV30 and TRBJ1-2; D is unresolved. CDR1 GTSNPN and CDR2 SVGIG come from the germline V gene (reference sequence). The CDR3 covers 15 residues. Trimming cost V 1 base and J 2 bases, with 14 bases left between them. The CDR3 DNA follows: TGTGCCTGGAGTGCTGGTGGCAGGCAGAACTATGGCTACACCTTC. This codes for CAWSAGGRQNYGYTF.

The chain uses TRBV7-9 and TRBJ1-1; no clear D gene. CDR1 is SEHNR, CDR2 FQNEAQ, per germline (reference sequence). The V gene lost 7 bases and the J gene lost 1 base, with 16 bases spanning the gap. The CDR3 runs to 15 residues. In DNA, the CDR3 is TGTGCCAGCACCCGATTGGGAGGCGGGAACACTGAAGCTTTCTTT. Residues: CASTRLGGGNTEAFF.

The chain recombines TRBV2 with TRBJ1-4, with 10 positions matching TRBD1. The length of the CDR3 is 15 residues. J gave up 9 bases and V 8 bases, and 12 bases lay outside the gene matches. Looked up from germline, CDR1 is SNHLY and CDR2 is FYNNEI. CDR3 nucleotides: TGTGCCAGCCTAACGAGGGACAGGGGCCCAAAAAAACTGTTTTTT. As protein: CASLTRDRGPKKLFF.

The chain uses TRBV7-9 and TRBJ1-3; 7 nucleotides line up with TRBD1. CDR3 length: 15 residues. Germline trimming cut 5 bases from V and 2 bases from J; bases unmatched to any gene: 6. The V gene's germline CDR1 is SEHNR and CDR2 FQNEAQ (reference sequence). CDR3 DNA: TGTGCCAGCAGCGTCCTGACAGGGACTGGAAACACCATATATTTT. Its translation is CASSVLTGTGNTIYF.

The chain combines TRBV6-5 with TRBJ2-7, with TRBD1 matching 7 bases. This CDR3 has 13 amino acids. Germline V gene sequence: CDR1 MNHEY, CDR2 SVGAGI. After removal of 6 bases from V and 4 bases from J, the junction contained 6 bases not matched to a gene. The CDR3 here is CASSPGTEYEQYF. The CDR3 coding sequence is TGTGCCAGCAGCCCCGGGACAGAATACGAGCAGTACTTC.

The chain uses TRBV19 and TRBJ1-2; D might be TRBD1 (6 bases). Germline-derived CDR1 and CDR2 are LNHDA and SQIVND (reference sequence). V was cut by 9 bases and J by 8 bases, with 16 bases left in between. CDR3 size: 12 residues. The CDR3 region has the DNA TGTGCCAGCACACAGGGTCCTTTGGGCTACACCTTC. Amino acid sequence: CASTQGPLGYTF.

The rearrangement joins TRBV28 to TRBJ2-6; tentatively, D is TRBD1 (5 bases). Germline CDR1 and CDR2: MDHEN and SYDVKM. V shed 10 bases and J shed 0 bases, with 19 bases lying between them. This CDR3 contains 17 residues. The CDR3 nucleotides are TGTGCCACAGAAGGACACTCTGAAAGCTCTGGGGCCAACGTCCTGACTTTC. This sequence encodes CATEGHSESSGANVLTF.

This chain uses TRBV19 with TRBJ2-5, with 8 positions matching TRBD1. The V gene end was trimmed by 4 bases and the J gene end by 3 bases; junction bases not matched to a gene: 7. This CDR3 spans 15 amino acids. Per the germline V gene, CDR1 is LNHDA and CDR2 is SQIVND (reference sequence). The CDR3 loop reads CASSSRQGNKETQYF. The CDR3, as DNA: TGTGCCAGTAGTAGCCGACAGGGGAATAAAGAGACCCAGTACTTC.

V and J are TRBV28 and TRBJ1-5, with a tentative D call TRBD1 (6 bases). V lost 2 bases and J lost 3, with 14 bases in between. This CDR3 has 16 residues. Germline lookup yields CDR1 MDHEN and CDR2 SYDVKM. In nucleotides, the CDR3 is TGTGCCAGCAGTTTAGGTCGGGGGGCAGACAATCAGCCCCAGCATTTT. This translates into CASSLGRGADNQPQHF.

This chain's CDR3 is CASSPGQKNQPQHF. The CDR3 DNA reads TGTGCCAGTAGCCCCGGACAGAAAAATCAGCCCCAGCATTTT. This sequence joins TRBV19 and TRBJ1-5; the D gene is possibly TRBD1 (6 bases). Germline assignment: CDR1 LNHDA and CDR2 SQIVND (reference sequence). The CDR3 loop spans 14 amino acids. V dropped 6 bases and J dropped 4 bases, with 13 bases sitting between them.

The chain has TRBV27 and TRBJ2-1, with D perhaps TRBD2 (6 bases). The CDR3 consists of 14 residues. Germline loops: CDR1 MNHEY, CDR2 SMNVEV (reference sequence). The V end lost 5 bases, the J end lost 5 bases, and 13 bases lay between the germline ends. The CDR3 nucleotides are TGTGCCAGCAGTCGATCCGGGAGTAACAATGAGCAGTTCTTC. Its translation: CASSRSGSNNEQFF.

The chain couples TRBV7-9 to TRBJ2-1; D is possibly TRBD1 (6 bases). V gave up 1 base and J gave up 5 bases, with 12 bases separating them. Germline values: CDR1 SEHNR, CDR2 FQNEAQ (reference sequence). The CDR3 length is 15 residues. DNA for the CDR3: TGTGCCAGCAGCTTAGTCACAGGGAGCCACAATGAGCAGTTCTTC. Its translation: CASSLVTGSHNEQFF.

The chain has TRBV20-1 and TRBJ2-7, with D unclear. The germline V gene encodes CDR1 DFQATT and CDR2 SNEGSKA (reference sequence). The germline V and J ends were trimmed by 2 bases and 3 bases, with 5 bases remaining between them. The CDR3 totals 11 residues. CDR3 coding DNA: TGCAGTGCTAGATACAGCTACGAGCAGTACTTC. Translating it yields CSARYSYEQYF.